Included here is one T cell receptor beta chain sequence, with context. Across under 25 US areas, participants ranged in age from roughly 18 to 95 years. The data belong to a study of blood T cell repertoires in COVID-19. This CDR3 region has 16 residues. Trimming took off 0 bases at V and 0 bases at J, with 11 bases between the two ends. CDR1 is MGHRA, CDR2 YSYEKL, per germline. The repertoire was sequenced with immunoSEQ multiplex PCR; TCRdb's copy has only in-frame clones and lacks some. The data contain about 170,000 clones, around 80% of them singletons. Sequenced sample: PBMCs or T cells enriched from blood (not recorded which). This chain connects TRBV4-1 to TRBJ1-1, with a weak D call TRBD1 (5 bases). This clonotype was obtained from a man in his fifties or sixties who had recovered from COVID-19. CDR3 loop: CASSQEFNRLNTEAFF. The CDR3 DNA reads as TGCGCCAGCAGCCAAGAATTTAACAGGCTGAACACTGAAGCTTTCTTT.